The text below deals with one T cell receptor (beta chain). This clonotype was seen at least ten times. This receptor's antigen is unknown. Base qualities are missing; no much larger clone stands one base away. Measured from the cysteine to the phenylalanine, the CDR3 is 13 residues long. Of the read, only the CDR3 DNA is kept; its 39 bases are in frame from base 1. Trimming takes 9 bases from V and 0 bases from J, and the germline ends sit 8 bases apart. Reading the germline V gene (reference sequence) gives CDR1 SEHNR and CDR2 FQNEAQ. What the time point label conveys for this sample: newly diagnosed GD, antithyroid drugs for less than 3 months. For both TCR sequencing and RNA sequencing, RNA was extracted from PBMCs using TRIzol. The diagnosis of Graves' disease was made according to American Thyroid Association guidelines. Patients for the study were recruited at an endocrinology department in Xi'an, China. From each patient, about 9 milliliters of peripheral blood was collected into an EDTA anticoagulant tube. Ficoll Paque Plus density gradient separation was used to isolate PBMCs, and no further T cell sorting was performed. An Agilent 2100 Bioanalyzer and agarose gel were used to check RNA quality, while a NanoDrop 2000 measured RNA concentration.

Libraries came from multiplex PCR. Sequenced using an Illumina HiSeq 4000. TCR beta libraries were built with iRepertoire HTBI primers and Arm-PCR amplification of CDR3 regions. PCR products were gel purified before sequencing. The source study handled its data this way. Gene usage analysis of CDR3 amino acid clonotypes used the 60 to 80 TRBV and about 14 TRBJ segments found across samples. Filtered high-quality paired reads were merged into contigs using COPE and FqMerger. Contigs were aligned with BLAST to IMGT TRBV, TRBD and TRBJ reference genes, and CDR3 was defined per IMGT. Any clonotype with a frequency above 0.1% was classified as a highly expanded clone. Shannon entropy served as the measure of repertoire diversity, while the Gini coefficient captured V-J evenness. Public clonotypes were defined as clonotypes shared by more than one individual. In TCRdb, the public reads were trimmed at Q25 with fastp and aligned with MiXCR, with productive beta chains retained. Rows with one shared CDR3 protein collapse into an entry with the most common genes and DNA. The V and J calls were not made by the authors but by TCRdb's processing. This sample comprises over 350,000 distinct CDR3 sequences, approximately 16% of them detected only once. Of the sample, approximately 7.8% falls within the top ten clones.

The sample belongs to a study of regulatory T cells in long-lasting Graves disease (dated by TCRdb to 2020 to 2022). Turning to the overall study: Patients with newly diagnosed Graves' disease had been on antithyroid drugs for under 3 months. This study used TCR sequencing and RNA sequencing of peripheral blood to compare persistent Graves' disease patients against newly diagnosed Graves' disease patients. A total of 35 or so samples underwent TCR sequencing: around 13 from persistent and roughly 20 from newly diagnosed Graves' disease patients. The study was conducted in China and was registered as a clinical trial.

Broad study findings and their caveats: Persistent patients shared more public clonotypes among themselves (2,741) than newly diagnosed patients did (more than 950). TRBV28, TRBJ1-2 and TRBJ2-5 were preferentially used in persistent disease, while TRBV20-1 and TRBJ2-1 were favored in newly diagnosed disease. Because the primary lesion, thyroid tissue, could not be accessed, the study looked at peripheral blood alone. Compared with newly diagnosed patients, persistent Graves' disease patients had lower TCR Shannon entropy and fewer highly expanded clones, which suggests clonal expansion. The small sample size was acknowledged by the authors as a limitation that may reduce accuracy. Sequencing and analysis were restricted to the TCR beta chain.

In addition, the sample was reused for a study of T cells in Graves' hyperthyroidism and ophthalmopathy. Taken from the second paper: Graves' hyperthyroidism was defined as stable when no progression to ophthalmopathy occurred over 18 months of follow-up. Hyperthyroidism patients were aged 18 to 65 years and newly diagnosed, with disease duration of less than 2 months. Exclusion was applied to patients with uncontrolled infections, other autoimmune diseases, pregnancy or lactation. Diagnoses relied on clinical symptoms, serum thyroxine and TRAb, thyroid ultrasound and orbital computed tomography. The TCR CDR3 was subjected to a first round of RT-PCR using the HTBI primer set and the Qiagen OneStep RT-PCR kit. Most expanded thyroid clonotypes (frequency above 0.001) were also detected in blood, suggesting blood repertoires may reflect thyroid immune responses. A 13 V-J signature model separated ophthalmopathy from stable hyperthyroidism, with 87.88% sensitivity and about 81% specificity in cross-validation and 80%/75% in testing. During validation, the model predicted progression to ophthalmopathy a median of approximately six months ahead of onset, with roughly 65% sensitivity and 72.22% specificity. To identify TCR V-J signatures that set the groups apart, the researchers used a discovery cohort of 100 or so patients, made up of 40 to 45 with Graves' ophthalmopathy and 57 with stable Graves' hyperthyroidism. An independent validation cohort of under 20 hyperthyroidism patients and about 16 patients who later progressed to ophthalmopathy tested prospective prediction of ophthalmopathy. The 80 to 100 discovery patients were randomly divided into training and test sets at a 7:3 ratio. In about 6 Graves' hyperthyroidism patients, the study also compared T-cell repertoires from thyroid tissue with T-cell repertoires from blood. After blood sampling, hyperthyroidism patients were treated with methimazole at a starting dose of 30 mg daily, and ophthalmopathy patients were treated with high-dose intravenous methylprednisolone. The libraries were constructed in a second round of multiplex PCR and then size-selected and purified. Sequencing of the libraries was done on an Illumina HiSeq2000 using paired-end 100 bp reads. SOAPnuke was used to process the raw data, removing reads that contained adapters or uncalled bases, had a mean Phred below 15, or lacked an exact match to the constant primer or identifier. High-quality paired reads were merged with COPE v1.2.5, and unique nucleotide sequences were defined as clonotypes. Clonotypes were aligned to IMGT TRBV, TRBD and TRBJ reference segments using MiTCR v1.1. The analysis included only V-J combinations with a frequency above 0.0001, which together covered around 99% of the repertoires. The TCS score was defined as the ratio of F50 (clonal expansion) to E x V (chaos), calculated using BLOSUM62-based TCRdist between CDR3 peptides within each V-J. Welch's t-statistics and random forest reduced 514 V-J features to about 12, which were used in a naive Bayes classifier (R e1071). Sample size was not statistically predetermined, and blinding of investigators to group allocation was not performed. According to the paper, TCR Vbeta CDR3 sequencing was carried out on 135 peripheral blood samples, which came from fewer than 50 ophthalmopathy, 80 or so hyperthyroidism and approximately 17 progressor patients.

The source material was peripheral blood mononuclear cells (PBMCs), sampled at new diagnosis, from a patient treated with antithyroid drugs. This clonotype was sampled from a woman in her 40s with Graves disease. Donor details come from another sample of the same person, matched by shared clones. The chain was built from TRBV7-9 and TRBJ2-2; 5 matching bases give a weak D call of TRBD1. The DNA sequence follows: TGTGCCAGGGACAACTCGAACACCGGGGAGCTGTTTTTT. The encoded protein is CARDNSNTGELFF.